A selection of T cell receptor beta chains follows, all from one sample in a study of blood T cells in healthy people across ages. TCRdb reanalysed the 5' RACE reads using MiXCR and keeps one entry per CDR3 protein. This repertoire shows approximately 780,000 distinct CDR3 sequences, roughly 24% found once; its top ten account for under 3%. These data also formed part of another study, on T cells of mothers and their children.

Input material: blood. These receptors were obtained from a boy aged 5-17 years in good health. Each CDR3 is given with its conserved first and last residue. Each record gives: J gene, D gene, V gene, clone size, CDR3 DNA, CDR3 protein. A D gene is named only where the DNA matches it firmly. Size values are once, few and many counts, or a class for expanded clones, and some rows have none.

>TRBJ2-5|.|TRBV20-1|.
TGCAGTGCTAGAGATCCAGGGATTTTTCCCGAGACCCAGTACTTC
CSARDPGIFPETQYF
>TRBJ2-1|TRBD2|TRBV7-3|.
TGTGCCAGCAGCCTCGGGACTAGCTATTACAATGAGCAGTTCTTC
CASSLGTSYYNEQFF
>TRBJ2-1|.|TRBV3-1|.
TGTGACAGCAGCCAAGATTACCCCTGGTTCTTC
CDSSQDYPWFF
>TRBJ2-5|.|TRBV5-5|few
TGTGCCAGCAGCTTGGAAGTCCCCCGGGAGACCCAGTACTTC
CASSLEVPRETQYF
>TRBJ2-5|.|TRBV29-1|many
TGCAGCGGCCGACTCGCTCAAGAGACCCAGTACTTC
CSGRLAQETQYF
>TRBJ2-7|TRBD2|TRBV18|.
TGTGCCAGCTCATCCCGGACTAGCGGGGGGCCTGACTACGAGCAGTACTTC
CASSSRTSGGPDYEQYF
>TRBJ2-1|TRBD2|TRBV20-1|.
TGCAGTGCTAGAGCCCCGGGACTAGCGGGGAGAGATGAGCAGTTCTTC
CSARAPGLAGRDEQFF
>TRBJ2-2|.|TRBV5-1|.
TGCGCCAGCAGCCTTCTTGATCTCGCGAACACCGGGGAGCTGTTTTTT
CASSLLDLANTGELFF
>TRBJ2-1|.|TRBV5-1|few
TGCGCCAGCAGCTTGGTAGTCCCGGGGGTTGTGGCACGTGAGCAGTTCTTC
CASSLVVPGVVAREQFF
>TRBJ1-1|.|TRBV7-6|few
TGTGCCAGCAGCTTAGACGGGGCAGGGGCCCCTTTGAACACTGAAGCTTTCTTT
CASSLDGAGAPLNTEAFF
>TRBJ1-1|.|TRBV15|.
TGTGCCACCAGCAGAGATCTGGGCATCCAGTCAAGAACTGAAGCTTTCTTT
CATSRDLGIQSRTEAFF
>TRBJ2-1|TRBD2|TRBV6-1|.
TGTGCCAGCAGGACCAGCGGGGGAGGCAATGAGCAGTTCTTC
CASRTSGGGNEQFF
>TRBJ1-4|.|TRBV2|few
TGTGCCAGCACTAGGGCCGCAACTAATGAAAAACTGTTTTTT
CASTRAATNEKLFF
>TRBJ2-1|.|TRBV12-3/TRBV12-4|.
TGTGCCAGCAGTTTGCGGGGAGTTCGCAATGAGCAGTTCTTC
CASSLRGVRNEQFF
>TRBJ2-2|.|TRBV10-3|many
TGTGCCAGCTTGTTTGGGAACCAGGGTAACACCGGGGAGCTGTTTTTT
CASLFGNQGNTGELFF
>TRBJ2-7|TRBD1|TRBV29-1|.
TGCAGCGTTTGGACAGGGGGCGAGCAGTACTTC
CSVWTGGEQYF
>TRBJ2-1|TRBD1|TRBV7-8|.
TGTGCCAGCAGCCCTGTGACAGGGACCGATGAGCAGTTCTTC
CASSPVTGTDEQFF
>TRBJ2-7|TRBD1|TRBV20-1|many
TGCAGTGCACATAGTGTGGACAGGATCTACGAGCAGTACTTC
CSAHSVDRIYEQYF
>TRBJ2-7|.|TRBV7-9|.
TGTGCCAGCAACTATGGTGCAGGGGAGCAGTACTTC
CASNYGAGEQYF
>TRBJ1-2|.|TRBV7-2|many
TGTGCCAGCAGCTCAGGACAGCTCTATGGCTACACCTTC
CASSSGQLYGYTF
>TRBJ2-5|.|TRBV7-2|.
TGTGCCAGCAGCTTAGCTCGGGGCGGATACCAAGAGACCCAGTACTTC
CASSLARGGYQETQYF
>TRBJ1-4|.|TRBV12-3/TRBV12-4|.
TGTGCCAGCAGTTTAGGGACACGTCCGAATGAAAAACTGTTTTTT
CASSLGTRPNEKLFF
>TRBJ2-7|TRBD2|TRBV29-1|few
TGCAGCGTTGAGATCGTTTCGGGGGGCGAGCAGTACTTC
CSVEIVSGGEQYF
>TRBJ2-2|TRBD1|TRBV24-1|many
TGTGCCACCAGTGATAATACCGGGACAGGGTTCTCATCCGGGGAGCTGTTTTTT
CATSDNTGTGFSSGELFF
>TRBJ1-1|.|TRBV29-1|.
TGCAGCGTCGGGGGGGGATGGAGCACTGAAGCTTTCTTT
CSVGGGWSTEAFF
>TRBJ2-7|TRBD1|TRBV13|.
TGTGCCAGCAGCTTGAGGACAGGGGAAAGCCTCTACGAGCAGTACTTC
CASSLRTGESLYEQYF
>TRBJ2-3|TRBD2|TRBV11-1|.
TGTGCCAGCAGCTTCCTAGCGGCCAGGGCAGATACGCAGTATTTT
CASSFLAARADTQYF
>TRBJ1-5|.|TRBV19|few
TGTGCCAGTAGTATGAGAGGTAATAGCAATCAGCCCCGGCATTTT
CASSMRGNSNQPRHF
>TRBJ2-4|TRBD2|TRBV6-5|once
TGTGCCAGCACCCCCAGCGGGATCAAAAACATTCAGTACTTC
CASTPSGIKNIQYF
>TRBJ2-1|.|TRBV5-1|few
TGCGCCAGCAGCTCGGACTATACCTACAATGAGCAGTTCTTC
CASSSDYTYNEQFF
>TRBJ2-1|.|TRBV20-1|.
TGCAGTGCTATAACGACAGGTTCCTACAATGAGCAGTTCTTC
CSAITTGSYNEQFF
>TRBJ1-4|TRBD1|TRBV5-1|few
TGCGCCAGCAGCTTGTGGGACAGTCACAGTGCAACTAATGAAAAACTGTTTTTT
CASSLWDSHSATNEKLFF
>TRBJ2-2|TRBD2|TRBV9|.
TGTGCCAGCAGCGTAGGCGGGACTAGTTCGAACACCGGGGAGCTGTTTTTT
CASSVGGTSSNTGELFF
>TRBJ2-5|.|TRBV7-8|.
TGTGCCAGCAGCTCCGGCCAGGGGTACGATGTGGCCCAGTACTTC
CASSSGQGYDVAQYF
>TRBJ2-5|.|TRBV5-6|.
TGTGCCAGCAGCTCTAGCCCCTATACTGAGGAGACCCAGTACTTC
CASSSSPYTEETQYF
>TRBJ2-1|TRBD2|TRBV4-1|few
TGCGCCAGCAGCAAGACTAGCGCGGACAATGAGCAGTTCTTC
CASSKTSADNEQFF
>TRBJ2-3|.|TRBV5-1|.
TGCGCCAGCGGGGACCTAAGAACAGATACGCAGTATTTT
CASGDLRTDTQYF
>TRBJ2-3|TRBD2|TRBV7-8|few
TGTGCCAGCAGCTTAGCTCTAGCGGGGGCAGATACGCAGTATTTT
CASSLALAGADTQYF
>TRBJ1-2|.|TRBV4-2|.
TGTGCCAGCAGCCACACAGCGGATGGCTACACCTTC
CASSHTADGYTF
>TRBJ2-5|TRBD1|TRBV5-1|few
TGCGCCAGCAGCACCCGGGACAGCTTAGAGACCCAGTACTTC
CASSTRDSLETQYF
>TRBJ2-1|TRBD1|TRBV30|few
TGTGCCTGGGGACAGGGGCGTAGCTCCTACAATGAGCAGTTCTTC
CAWGQGRSSYNEQFF
>TRBJ2-7|.|TRBV28|.
TGTGCCAGCAGTCCCTGGAGCGACGAGCAGTACTTC
CASSPWSDEQYF
>TRBJ2-2|TRBD2|TRBV20-1|.
TGCAGTGCTGGTCCCTCTAGCGGGGGCCACACCGGGGAGCTGTTTTTT
CSAGPSSGGHTGELFF
>TRBJ2-3|.|TRBV15|few
TGTGCCACCAGCAGAGTAGTGGGGTTCACAGATACGCAGTATTTT
CATSRVVGFTDTQYF
>TRBJ1-2|.|TRBV14|few
TGTGCCAGCAGCCAAGTTGGACCACCGTATGGCTACACCTTC
CASSQVGPPYGYTF
>TRBJ1-1|.|TRBV6-1|few
TGTGCCAGCAGTAGGGCCGTCACTGAAGCTTTCTTT
CASSRAVTEAFF
>TRBJ2-3|.|TRBV4-1|.
TGCGCCAGCAGTCAAGATGAGGGGTTCGCAGATACGCAGTATTTT
CASSQDEGFADTQYF
>TRBJ1-4|.|TRBV20-1|.
TGCAGTGCTAGAGAGCCTTCAGAGGAAAAACTGTTTTTT
CSAREPSEEKLFF
>TRBJ1-1|.|TRBV6-1|few
TGTGCCACTTTCTCGGGACCCACTGAAGCTTTCTTT
CATFSGPTEAFF
>TRBJ2-1|.|TRBV20-1|few
TGCAGTGGGGGCACGACGGGGCGAGCTAACAATGAGCAGTTCTTC
CSGGTTGRANNEQFF
>TRBJ1-1|.|TRBV19|few
TGTGCCAGCCGCGGAGAAGGGGCCCCCGAAGCTTTCTTT
CASRGEGAPEAFF
>TRBJ2-1|.|TRBV7-9|.
TGTGCCAGCAGCTTAGAGGGGAAGGAGCAGTTCTTC
CASSLEGKEQFF
>TRBJ1-3|TRBD1|TRBV20-1|once
TGCAGTGCTAGATACGGACAGGGCTTCTCTGGAAACACCATATATTTT
CSARYGQGFSGNTIYF
>TRBJ2-5|.|TRBV20-1|.
TGCAGTGCCCTTGGTCCAGCGCTGGATAGCCAAGAGACCCAGTACTTC
CSALGPALDSQETQYF
>TRBJ1-6|TRBD1|TRBV25-1|few
TGTGCCAGCAGTGAATACCAGACAGGGCATAATTCACCCCTCCACTTT
CASSEYQTGHNSPLHF
>TRBJ1-6|.|TRBV5-1|few
TGCGCCAGCAGCCCCCGGGAGGCTTCTAATTCACCCCTCCACTTT
CASSPREASNSPLHF
>TRBJ1-1|.|TRBV13|once
TGTGCCAGCAGCTGGCTGGACAGCCTTGATGAAGCTTTCTTT
CASSWLDSLDEAFF
>TRBJ2-2|.|TRBV27|.
TGTGCCAGCAGTCCCCGGAACAGGGCTACCGGGGAGCTGTTTTTT
CASSPRNRATGELFF
>TRBJ2-5|.|TRBV6-1|few
TGTGCCAGCAGTGAAATACAACGGTCCCAGTACTTC
CASSEIQRSQYF